A single sample is the source of the 4 T cell receptor beta chains below, sequenced in a study of T-cell reconstitution after alpha-beta-depleted transplantation in children. The authors prepared the TCRbeta library with unique molecular identifiers. TCRdb re-called the PCR reads through MiXCR, storing one row per CDR3 protein. The sample holds about 200,000 distinct CDR3 sequences, roughly 6.5% seen once. The sample in question was PBMCs, obtained before TCRalphabeta/CD19-depleted stem cell transplant. All receptors derive from a girl in the first two years of life with combined immunodeficiency, due to receive a stem cell transplant.

Ten or more counts support this clonotype. The gene calls are TRBV12-3 or TRBV12-4 and TRBJ2-4, with D possibly called TRBD1 or TRBD2 (5 bases each). The CDR3 runs to 15 residues. Between the trimmed V and J ends, which lost 5 bases and 9 bases, there was a span of 20 bases. The CDR3 protein is CASSPSWGSDGIQYF. DNA of the CDR3: TGTGCCAGCAGTCCGTCTTGGGGGAGTGATGGCATTCAGTACTTC.

This clonotype was counted many times. Its ends do not fully match the called genes, so a read error is possible. The chain couples TRBV7-7 to TRBJ2-3, with TRBD1 identical over 7 bases. In germline, CDR1 is SSHAT, CDR2 FNYEAQ (reference sequence). The CDR3 sequence is 14 residues long. DNA of the CDR3: TGTGCTAGCAGCCCTACAGGGGTCACAGATACGCAGTATTTT. It translates to CASSPTGVTDTQYF.

Ten or more counts support this clonotype. The CDR3 sequence: CASSQRDRGYEQYF. CDR3 DNA: TGTGCCAGCAGTCAAAGGGACAGGGGGTACGAGCAGTACTTC. The gene calls are TRBV16 and TRBJ2-7, with TRBD1 identical over 11 bases. Germline assignment: CDR1 KGHSY and CDR2 FQNENV. This CDR3 contains 14 residues. V lost 6 bases, J lost 4 bases, and 5 bases stayed unmatched.

This clonotype was observed at least ten times. The V gene is TRBV6-1, the J gene TRBJ2-1; D call uncertain. Looked up from germline, CDR1 is MNHNS and CDR2 is SASEGT. The CDR3 runs 15 residues. Trimming shortened V by 6 bases and J by 3 bases, and 15 bases separated the two germline ends. The CDR3 DNA sequence: TGTGCCAGCAGAATAAACTCGTACCTCTACAATGAGCAGTTCTTC. Translating it yields CASRINSYLYNEQFF.